This T cell receptor (beta chain) was recorded in a study of human T cells and chemical hapten exposure. For the study at large: Small volume differences among pooled libraries mainly caused per-sample TCR yield variation. Findings and limits, study-wide: Sensitizing to DPC left TCRs with a frequency above 1 in 1000 unaltered.

After removal of 3 bases from V and 2 bases from J, the junction contained 8 bases not matched to a gene. CDR3 size: 16 residues. In germline, CDR1 is LGHDT, CDR2 YNNKEL (reference sequence). The starting material, unfractionated whole blood, was used for total RNA extraction. The library tagged each cDNA molecule with unique molecular identifiers. The authors' processing: Ranging from about 20,000 to 750,000, TCR counts per sample had a median value of around 100,000. TCRdb itself ran the 5' RACE reads through MiXCR, one entry per CDR3 protein. TCRdb's processing, not the authors' own work, is the source of the V and J calls. This sample has around 140,000 distinct CDR3 sequences, with 4.1% found just once. This clonotype was counted ten times or more. The target antigen is unknown.

The TCR originated in a female donor in good health. The chain uses TRBV3-1 and TRBJ2-3; 7 bases are shared with TRBD2. DNA of the CDR3: TGTGCCAGCAGCCAGATGGTGCGGGGGTCCACAGATACGCAGTATTTT. This encodes CASSQMVRGSTDTQYF.